Shown below are 13 T cell receptor beta chains from a single sample sequenced in a study of blood T cell repertoires in COVID-19. The data were produced by immunoSEQ multiplex PCR, yet TCRdb's version contains in-frame clones alone and is incomplete. The sample yields around 43,000 clones, about 87% seen once. The sequencing sample was made of peripheral blood. The receptors derive from a woman aged 70 to 79 with acute or convalescent COVID-19.

The chain is built from TRBV27 and TRBJ2-3, with a tentative D call TRBD2 (5 bases). V gave up 3 bases and J gave up 4 bases, with 11 bases separating them. The V gene's germline CDR1 is MNHEY and CDR2 SMNVEV (reference sequence). This CDR3 contains 14 residues. The CDR3 protein is CASSFPGYPDTQYF. The CDR3 region has the DNA TGTGCCAGCAGTTTCCCGGGGTACCCAGATACGCAGTATTTT.

The chain links TRBV21-1 to TRBJ2-7; the D call of TRBD2 is as the table states it, not checked on the DNA. TRBV21-1 is a pseudogene. The CDR3 is 13 amino acids. CDR3 nucleotide sequence: TGTGCCAGCAGGAGGGACTGGTCCTACGAGCAGTACGTC. Translating it yields CASRRDWSYEQYV.

This chain links TRBV6-2 or TRBV6-3 with TRBJ2-7; D perhaps matches TRBD1 (6 bases). This CDR3 spans 15 amino acids. The V gene lost 0 bases and the J gene lost 4 bases, with 13 bases spanning the gap. Germline lookup yields CDR1 MNHEY and CDR2 SVGEGT. For the CDR3, the DNA is TGTGCCAGCAGTTACTCCACAGGGTGGGGTTACGAGCAGTACGTC. It encodes CASSYSTGWGYEQYV.

CDR3 in DNA: TGCGCCAGCAGCACGGGACAGAACGAAGAGACCCAGTACTTC. This sequence encodes CASSTGQNEETQYF. The chain couples TRBV5-1 to TRBJ2-5; TRBD1 matches 7 bases. The CDR3 loop spans 14 amino acids. J gave up 3 bases and V 4 bases, and 6 bases lay outside the gene matches. From germline, CDR1 is SGHRS and CDR2 YFSETQ.

The chain links TRBV7-9 to TRBJ2-7; no clear D. Trimming took 1 base from V and 6 from J, leaving 22 bases between them. Germline V gene lookup returns CDR1 SEHNR and CDR2 FQNEAQ (reference sequence). CDR3 length: 17 amino acids. In DNA form, the CDR3 reads TGTGCCAGCAGCTTAGAACGTTTTTCCGGAGCCACCCTCGAGCAGTACGTC. Translated, it gives CASSLERFSGATLEQYV.

This chain uses TRBV7-2 with TRBJ1-2; 10 nucleotides agree with TRBD1. V dropped 1 base and J dropped 9; count of bases not matched to a gene: 5. This CDR3 is built from 14 residues. Germline CDR1 SGHTA, CDR2 FQGNSA. CDR3 in amino acids: CASSLVGQGRSYTF. The CDR3 nucleotides are TGTGCCAGCAGCTTAGTGGGACAGGGGAGAAGCTACACCTTC.

The sample holds one count of this clone. The chain has TRBV6-4 and TRBJ2-3; 8 bases line up with TRBD2. Germline CDR1 and CDR2: MRHNA and SNTAGT. This CDR3 is 15 amino acids long. Unmatched junction bases numbered 8, after V lost 5 bases and J lost 4 bases. The CDR3 sequence is CASSILYGGADTQYF. The CDR3 bases are TGTGCCAGCAGTATCTTATACGGGGGGGCAGATACGCAGTATTTT.

V usage is TRBV3-1 (or the pseudogene TRBV3-2) and J usage is TRBJ2-3, with TRBD2 identical over 7 bases. The germline gives CDR1 LGHDT, CDR2 YNNKEL (reference sequence). This CDR3 has 15 amino acids. V shed 3 bases, J shed 6 bases, and the junction held 9 bases outside the gene matches. In DNA, the CDR3 is TGTGCCAGCAGCCAGGGAAACGGGGGGAGGGATACGCAGTATTTT. It encodes CASSQGNGGRDTQYF.

The chain links TRBV9 to TRBJ2-3; maybe TRBD1 (6 bases). Germline V gives CDR1 SGDLS, CDR2 YYNGEE. This CDR3 comprises 17 residues. Trimming shortened V by 3 bases and J by 0 bases, and 17 bases separated the two germline ends. The CDR3 DNA follows: TGTGCCAGCAGCGAGCGAACAGGGCCCCCGAGCACAGATACGCAGTATTTT. Translating gives CASSERTGPPSTDTQYF.

The chain joins TRBV5-1 to TRBJ1-1, with 9 bases that match TRBD1. J was trimmed by 4 bases and V by 2 bases; bases with no gene match: 3. Germline V gives CDR1 SGHRS, CDR2 YFSETQ. The CDR3 totals 14 residues. The CDR3 DNA reads TGCGCCAGCAGCTTTGGGACAGGGTTCACTGAAGCTTTCTTT. Its protein product is CASSFGTGFTEAFF.

The rearrangement uses TRBV6-5 and TRBJ2-1; D gene unclear. The CDR3 length is 15 residues. Germline CDR1 reads MNHEY; CDR2 reads SVGAGI. V was trimmed by 2 bases and J by 0 bases, leaving 8 bases between them. The CDR3 nucleotides are TGTGCCAGCAGTTACGGTAGGAGCTCCTACAATGAGCAGTTCTTC. It is translated as CASSYGRSSYNEQFF.

The chain uses TRBV10-1 and TRBJ2-3, with 9 bases that match TRBD2. The CDR3 has 13 amino acids. V was clipped by 6 bases and J by 4 bases; unmatched bases: 2. From germline, CDR1 is WNHNN and CDR2 SYGVQD (reference sequence). CDR3 loop: CASSRLAADTQYF. Here the CDR3 DNA reads TGCGCCAGCAGCCGACTAGCGGCAGATACGCAGTATTTT.

The chain links TRBV6-5 to TRBJ1-5, with D unresolved. The V end was cut by 5 bases, the J end by 6 bases, with 14 bases between. CDR1 is MNHEY, CDR2 SVGAGI, per germline. The length of the CDR3 is 14 residues. DNA of the CDR3: TGTGCCAGCAGTCCCGCCGCCCGGGGTCAGCCCCAGCATTTT. Translated: CASSPAARGQPQHF.